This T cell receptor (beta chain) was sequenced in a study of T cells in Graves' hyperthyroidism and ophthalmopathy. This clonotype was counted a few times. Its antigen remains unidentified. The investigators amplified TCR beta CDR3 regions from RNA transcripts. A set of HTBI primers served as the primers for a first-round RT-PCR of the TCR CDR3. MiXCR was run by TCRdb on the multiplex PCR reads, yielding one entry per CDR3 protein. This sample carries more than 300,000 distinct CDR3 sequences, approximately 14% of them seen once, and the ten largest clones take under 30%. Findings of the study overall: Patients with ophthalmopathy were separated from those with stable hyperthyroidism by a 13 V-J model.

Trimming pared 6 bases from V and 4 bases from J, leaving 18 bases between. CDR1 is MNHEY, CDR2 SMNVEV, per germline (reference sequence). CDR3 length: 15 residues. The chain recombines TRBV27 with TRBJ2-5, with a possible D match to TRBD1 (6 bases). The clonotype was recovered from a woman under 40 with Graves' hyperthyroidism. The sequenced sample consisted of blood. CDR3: CASSRSTGYTETQYF. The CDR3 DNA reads TGTGCCAGCAGCCGAAGTACAGGGTACACAGAGACCCAGTACTTC.